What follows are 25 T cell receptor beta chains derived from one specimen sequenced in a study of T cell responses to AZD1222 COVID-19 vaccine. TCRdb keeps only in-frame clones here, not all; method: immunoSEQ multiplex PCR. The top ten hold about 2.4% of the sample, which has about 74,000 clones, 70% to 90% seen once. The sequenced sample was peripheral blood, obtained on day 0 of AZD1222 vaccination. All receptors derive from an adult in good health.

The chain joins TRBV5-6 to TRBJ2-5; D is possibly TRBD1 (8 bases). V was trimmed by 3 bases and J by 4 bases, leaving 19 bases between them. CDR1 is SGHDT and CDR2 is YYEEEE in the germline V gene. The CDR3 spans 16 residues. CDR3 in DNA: TGTGCCAGCAGCTCCCTCACGACAGGGGAGGGAGAGACCCAGTACTTC. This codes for CASSSLTTGEGETQYF. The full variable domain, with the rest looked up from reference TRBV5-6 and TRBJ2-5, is DAGVTQSPTHLIKTRGQQVTLRCSPKSGHDTVSWYQQALGQGPQFIFQYYEEEERQRGNFPDRFSGHQFPNYSSELNVNALLLGDSALYLCASSSLTTGEGETQYFGPGTRLLVL.

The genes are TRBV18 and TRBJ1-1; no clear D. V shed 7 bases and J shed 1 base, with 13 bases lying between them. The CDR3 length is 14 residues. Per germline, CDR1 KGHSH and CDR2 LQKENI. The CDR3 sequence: CASLEDGRNTEAFF. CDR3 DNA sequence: TGTGCCAGCTTAGAGGACGGAAGGAACACTGAAGCTTTCTTT.

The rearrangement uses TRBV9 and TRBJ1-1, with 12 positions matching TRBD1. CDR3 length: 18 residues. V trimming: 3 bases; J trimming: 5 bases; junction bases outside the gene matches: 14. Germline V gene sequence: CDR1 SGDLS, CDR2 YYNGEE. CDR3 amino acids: CASSARSGTGGVKTEAFF. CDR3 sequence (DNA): TGTGCCAGCAGCGCCCGGTCTGGGACAGGGGGCGTTAAAACTGAAGCTTTCTTT.

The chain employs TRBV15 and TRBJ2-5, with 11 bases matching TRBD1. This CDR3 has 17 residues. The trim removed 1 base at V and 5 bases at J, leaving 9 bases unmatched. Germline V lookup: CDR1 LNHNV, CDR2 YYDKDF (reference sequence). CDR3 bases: TGTGCCACCAGCAGAGCACGTGGGACAGGGGGAGTCGAGACCCAGTACTTC. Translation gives CATSRARGTGGVETQYF.

Here the CDR3 reads CATGTSGRGEQYF. CDR3 DNA: TGTGCCACCGGGACTAGCGGGAGAGGGGAGCAGTACTTC. The rearrangement links TRBV19 to TRBJ2-7; 14 bases line up with TRBD2. The CDR3 has 13 amino acids. Germline V lookup: CDR1 LNHDA, CDR2 SQIVND (reference sequence). V lost 10 bases to trimming and J lost 7 bases; unmatched junction nucleotides: 6.

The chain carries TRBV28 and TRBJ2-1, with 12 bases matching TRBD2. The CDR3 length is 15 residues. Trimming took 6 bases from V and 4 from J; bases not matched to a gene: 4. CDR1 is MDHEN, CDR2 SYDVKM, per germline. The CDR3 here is CASSPSGRAYNEQFF. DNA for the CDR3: TGTGCCAGCAGCCCTAGCGGGAGGGCGTACAATGAGCAGTTCTTC.

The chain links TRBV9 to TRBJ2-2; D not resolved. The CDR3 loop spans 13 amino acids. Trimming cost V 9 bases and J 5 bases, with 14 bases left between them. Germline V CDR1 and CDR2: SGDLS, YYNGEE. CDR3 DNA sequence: TGTGCCACCAAAGAATTAGAGACCGGGGAGCTGTTTTTT. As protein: CATKELETGELFF. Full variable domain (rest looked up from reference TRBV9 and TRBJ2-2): DSGVTQTPKHLITATGQRVTLRCSPRSGDLSVYWYQQSLDQGLQFLIQYYNGEERAKGNILERFSAQQFPDLHSELNLSSLELGDSALYFCATKELETGELFFGEGSRLTVL.

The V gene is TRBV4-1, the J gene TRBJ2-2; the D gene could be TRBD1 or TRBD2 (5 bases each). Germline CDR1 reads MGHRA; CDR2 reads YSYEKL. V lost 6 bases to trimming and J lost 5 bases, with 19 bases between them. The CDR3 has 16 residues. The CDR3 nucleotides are TGCGCCAGCAGGAGAGGGATAGGGGATCGAACCGGGGAGCTGTTTTTT. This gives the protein CASRRGIGDRTGELFF.

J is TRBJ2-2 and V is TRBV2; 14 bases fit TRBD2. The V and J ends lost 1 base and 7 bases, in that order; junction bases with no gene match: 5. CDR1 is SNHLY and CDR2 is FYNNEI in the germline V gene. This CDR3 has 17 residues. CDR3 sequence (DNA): TGTGCCAGCAGTGAAGGACTAGCGGGAGGGCCCCACGGGGAGCTGTTTTTT. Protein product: CASSEGLAGGPHGELFF.

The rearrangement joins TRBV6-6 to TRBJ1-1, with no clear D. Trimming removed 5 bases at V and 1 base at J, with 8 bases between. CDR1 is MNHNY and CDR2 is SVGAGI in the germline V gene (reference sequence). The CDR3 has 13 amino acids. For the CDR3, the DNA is TGTGCCAGCAGTCCGGACGGGAACACTGAAGCTTTCTTT. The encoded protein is CASSPDGNTEAFF.

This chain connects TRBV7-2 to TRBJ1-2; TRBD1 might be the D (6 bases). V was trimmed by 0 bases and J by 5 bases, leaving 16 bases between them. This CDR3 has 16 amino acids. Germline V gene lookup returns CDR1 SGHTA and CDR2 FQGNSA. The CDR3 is CASSLASGDKWYGYTF. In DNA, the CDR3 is TGTGCCAGCAGCTTAGCGTCAGGGGATAAATGGTATGGCTACACCTTC.

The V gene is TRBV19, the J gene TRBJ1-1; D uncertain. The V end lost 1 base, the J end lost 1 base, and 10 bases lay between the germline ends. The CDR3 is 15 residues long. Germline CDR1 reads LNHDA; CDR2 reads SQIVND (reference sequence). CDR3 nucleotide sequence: TGTGCCAGTAGTATAGGGAGGAGTCCGAACACTGAAGCTTTCTTT. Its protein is CASSIGRSPNTEAFF.

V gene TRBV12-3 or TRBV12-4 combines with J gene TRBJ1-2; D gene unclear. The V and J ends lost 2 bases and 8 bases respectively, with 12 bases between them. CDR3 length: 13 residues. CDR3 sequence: CASSLPVSLGYTF. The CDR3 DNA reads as TGTGCCAGCAGTTTACCCGTCTCCCTGGGCTACACCTTC.

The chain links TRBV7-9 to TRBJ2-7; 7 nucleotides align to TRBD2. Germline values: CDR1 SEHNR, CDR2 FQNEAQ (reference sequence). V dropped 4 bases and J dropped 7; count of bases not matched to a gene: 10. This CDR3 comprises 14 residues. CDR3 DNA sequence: TGTGCCAGCAGCTCCTACCGTGGGGGAGGGGAGCAGTACTTC. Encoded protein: CASSSYRGGGEQYF.

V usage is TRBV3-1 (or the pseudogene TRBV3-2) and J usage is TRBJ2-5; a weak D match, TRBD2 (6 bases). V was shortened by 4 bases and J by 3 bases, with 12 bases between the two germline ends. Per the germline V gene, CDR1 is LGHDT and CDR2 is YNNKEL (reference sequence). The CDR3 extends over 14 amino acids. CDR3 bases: TGTGCCAGCAGCCGTGGGCCGGGGGAAGAGACCCAGTACTTC. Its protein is CASSRGPGEETQYF.

The DNA of the CDR3 is TGTGCCAGCAGTTCCCAGGACAGGGCCCCGAATTTCTTC. Protein: CASSSQDRAPNFF. The V gene is TRBV6-5, the J gene TRBJ2-1; 8 bases are shared with TRBD1. There are 13 residues in the CDR3. The V gene's germline CDR1 is MNHEY and CDR2 SVGAGI. The junction had 12 bases not matched to a gene; V was cut back by 4 bases and J by 16 bases.

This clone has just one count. CDR3 sequence reads: CASSHVAGSYNSPLHF. Written as DNA, the CDR3 is TGCGCCAGCAGCCATGTGGCGGGCTCCTATAATTCACCCCTCCACTTT. The rearrangement uses TRBV4-1 and TRBJ1-6; D call uncertain. This CDR3 is built from 16 residues. Trimming took 3 bases from V and 0 from J, leaving 9 bases between them. CDR1 is MGHRA and CDR2 is YSYEKL in the germline V gene.

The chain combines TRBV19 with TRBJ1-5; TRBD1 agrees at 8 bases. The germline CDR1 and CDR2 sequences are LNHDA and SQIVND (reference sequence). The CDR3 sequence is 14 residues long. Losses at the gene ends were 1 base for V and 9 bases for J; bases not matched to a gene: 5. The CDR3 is CASSIAGGSGPQHF. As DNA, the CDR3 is TGTGCCAGTAGTATAGCAGGGGGCAGTGGGCCCCAGCATTTT.

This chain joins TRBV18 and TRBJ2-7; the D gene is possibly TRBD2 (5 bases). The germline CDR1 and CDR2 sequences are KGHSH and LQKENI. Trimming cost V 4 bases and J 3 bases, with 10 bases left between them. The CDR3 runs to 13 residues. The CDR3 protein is CASSQAGGYEQYF. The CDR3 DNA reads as TGTGCCAGCTCACAGGCGGGCGGCTACGAGCAGTACTTC.

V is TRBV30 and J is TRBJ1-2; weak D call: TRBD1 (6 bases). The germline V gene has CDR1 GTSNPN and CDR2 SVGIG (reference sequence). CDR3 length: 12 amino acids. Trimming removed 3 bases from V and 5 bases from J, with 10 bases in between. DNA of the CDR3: TGTGCCTGGAGCTACAGGGTTTATGGCTACACCTTC. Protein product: CAWSYRVYGYTF.

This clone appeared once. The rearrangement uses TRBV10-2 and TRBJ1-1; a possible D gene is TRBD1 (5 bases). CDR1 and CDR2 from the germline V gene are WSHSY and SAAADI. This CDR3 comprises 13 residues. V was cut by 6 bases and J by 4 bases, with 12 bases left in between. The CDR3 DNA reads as TGCGCCAGCAGGGCCGGGACGGGCACTGAAGCTTTCTTT. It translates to CASRAGTGTEAFF.

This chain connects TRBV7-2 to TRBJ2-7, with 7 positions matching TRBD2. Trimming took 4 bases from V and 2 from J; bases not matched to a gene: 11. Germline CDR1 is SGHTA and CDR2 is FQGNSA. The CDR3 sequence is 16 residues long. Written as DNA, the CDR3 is TGTGCCAGCAGCTCTATAATAGCGGGTTCTCCCTACGAGCAGTACTTC. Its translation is CASSSIIAGSPYEQYF.

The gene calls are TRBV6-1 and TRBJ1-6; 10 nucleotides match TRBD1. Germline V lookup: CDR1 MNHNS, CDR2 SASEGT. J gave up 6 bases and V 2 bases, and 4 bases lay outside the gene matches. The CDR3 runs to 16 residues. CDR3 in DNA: TGTGCCAGCAGTGAAAGGTGGACAGGGGGTAATTCACCCCTCCACTTT. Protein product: CASSERWTGGNSPLHF.

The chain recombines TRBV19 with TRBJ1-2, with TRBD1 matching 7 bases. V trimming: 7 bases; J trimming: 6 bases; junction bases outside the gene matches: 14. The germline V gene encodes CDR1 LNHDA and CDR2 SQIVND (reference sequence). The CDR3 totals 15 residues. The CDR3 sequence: CASNKPDRDVDGYTF. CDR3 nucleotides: TGTGCCAGTAACAAACCTGACAGGGATGTCGATGGCTACACCTTC. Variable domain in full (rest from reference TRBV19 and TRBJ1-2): DGGITQSPKYLFRKEGQNVTLSCEQNLNHDAMYWYRQDPGQGLRLIYYSQIVNDFQKGDIAEGYSVSREKKESFPLTVTSAQKNPTAFYLCASNKPDRDVDGYTFGSGTRLTVV.

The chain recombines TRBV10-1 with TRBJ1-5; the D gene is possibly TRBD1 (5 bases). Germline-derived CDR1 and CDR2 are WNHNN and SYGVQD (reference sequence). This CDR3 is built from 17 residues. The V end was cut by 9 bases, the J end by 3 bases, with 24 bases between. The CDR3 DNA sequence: TGCGCCAGTCCATCGGACATCCCATCGAGGGACAATCAGCCCCAGCATTTT. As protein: CASPSDIPSRDNQPQHF.